The sample holds many counts of the clone carrying this TCR beta chain. Via MiXCR, TCRdb re-called the 5' RACE reads, giving one row per CDR3 protein. The data contain 40,000 to 55,000 distinct CDR3 sequences, around 23% of them singletons. Germline-derived CDR1 and CDR2 are MNHEY and SMNVEV (reference sequence). The CDR3 runs 14 residues. V gave up 8 bases and J gave up 8 bases; unmatched junction bases: 12. The sorted Tregs were CD4+CD25+CD127-/low cells. The clonotype comes from a female donor with breast cancer. The rearrangement links TRBV27 to TRBJ2-1, with TRBD2 identical over 7 bases. Sequences were obtained from Tregs sorted from a lymph node. The CDR3 DNA reads as TGTGCCAGCGCCTTGGCGGGAGTCAAACATGAGCAGTTCTTC. Residues: CASALAGVKHEQFF.